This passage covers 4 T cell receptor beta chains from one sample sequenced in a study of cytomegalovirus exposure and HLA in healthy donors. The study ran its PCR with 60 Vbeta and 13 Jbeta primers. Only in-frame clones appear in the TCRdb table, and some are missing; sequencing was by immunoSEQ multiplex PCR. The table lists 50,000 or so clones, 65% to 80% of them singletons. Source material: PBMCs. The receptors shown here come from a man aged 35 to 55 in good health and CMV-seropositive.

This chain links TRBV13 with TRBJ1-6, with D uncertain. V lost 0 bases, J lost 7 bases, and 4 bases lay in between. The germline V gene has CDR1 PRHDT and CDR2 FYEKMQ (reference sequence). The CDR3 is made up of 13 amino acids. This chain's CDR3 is CASSLGLNSPLHF. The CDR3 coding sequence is TGTGCCAGCAGCTTAGGCCTCAATTCACCCCTCCACTTT.

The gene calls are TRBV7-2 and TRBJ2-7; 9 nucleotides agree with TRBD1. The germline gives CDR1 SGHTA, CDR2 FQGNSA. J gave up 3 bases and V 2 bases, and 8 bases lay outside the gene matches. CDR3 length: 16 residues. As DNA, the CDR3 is TGTGCCAGCAGCTTATCGCATACGACAGGGGGCTACGAGCAGTACTTC. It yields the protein CASSLSHTTGGYEQYF.

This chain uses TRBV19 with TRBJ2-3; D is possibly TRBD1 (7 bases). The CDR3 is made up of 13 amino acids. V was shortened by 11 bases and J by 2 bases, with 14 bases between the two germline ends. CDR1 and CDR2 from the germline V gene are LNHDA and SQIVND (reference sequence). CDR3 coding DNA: TGTGCCGTCGCGGGACAGATCACAGATACGCAGTATTTT. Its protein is CAVAGQITDTQYF.

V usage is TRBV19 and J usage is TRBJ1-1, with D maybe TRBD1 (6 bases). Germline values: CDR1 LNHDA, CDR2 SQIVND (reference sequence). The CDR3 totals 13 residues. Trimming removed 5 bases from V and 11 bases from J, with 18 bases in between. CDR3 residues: CASSATRTVGAFF. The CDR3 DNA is TGTGCCAGTAGTGCCACTCGGACAGTCGGCGCTTTCTTT. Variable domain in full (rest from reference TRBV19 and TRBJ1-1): DGGITQSPKYLFRKEGQNVTLSCEQNLNHDAMYWYRQDPGQGLRLIYYSQIVNDFQKGDIAEGYSVSREKKESFPLTVTSAQKNPTAFYLCASSATRTVGAFFGQGTRLTVV.